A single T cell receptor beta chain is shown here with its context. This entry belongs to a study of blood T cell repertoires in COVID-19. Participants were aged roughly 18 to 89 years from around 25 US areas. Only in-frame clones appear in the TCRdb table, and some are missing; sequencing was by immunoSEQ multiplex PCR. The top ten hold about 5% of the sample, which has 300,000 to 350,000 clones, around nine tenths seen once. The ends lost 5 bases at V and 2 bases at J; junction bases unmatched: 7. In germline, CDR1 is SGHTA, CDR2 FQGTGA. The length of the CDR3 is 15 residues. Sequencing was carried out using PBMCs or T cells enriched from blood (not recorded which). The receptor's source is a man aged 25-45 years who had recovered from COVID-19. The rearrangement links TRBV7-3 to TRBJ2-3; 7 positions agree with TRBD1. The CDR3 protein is CASSPYRGTTDTQYF. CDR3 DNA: TGTGCCAGCAGCCCATACAGGGGAACCACAGATACGCAGTATTTT. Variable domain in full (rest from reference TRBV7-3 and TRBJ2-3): GAGVSQTPSNKVTEKGKYVELRCDPISGHTALYWYRQSLGQGPEFLIYFQGTGAADDSGLPNDRFFAVRPEGSVSTLKIQRTERGDSAVYLCASSPYRGTTDTQYFGPGTRLTVL.